This T cell receptor beta chain was obtained from a study of OX40 agonist ivuxolimab in advanced cancers. Study-level background: While on treatment, patients had intravenous ivuxolimab at 0.01 to 10 mg/kg every 2 weeks. Previous treatment with anti-PD-1, anti-PD-L1 or anti-CTLA-4 therapy was allowed; 40% had received some.

CDR3 length: 14 amino acids. J gave up 4 bases and V 3 bases, and 5 bases lay outside the gene matches. Germline CDR1 is SEHNR and CDR2 is FQNEAQ (reference sequence). Libraries were prepared by immunoSEQ multiplex PCR; TCRdb keeps only in-frame clonotypes and omits some of them. The sample shows about 62,000 clones, approximately 91% of them seen only once. As for this clone: Its target is not known.

Study-wide results and caveats: Determination of antigen specificity was not performed for the expanded peripheral T cells.

The TCR comes from an adult with an advanced solid tumor such as melanoma, head and neck, liver or kidney cancer. Specimen: CD4+ or CD8+ T cells sorted from blood, collected in a trial of the OX40 agonist ivuxolimab. This sequence joins TRBV7-9 and TRBJ1-1; 7 bases align to TRBD1. The CDR3 bases are TGTGCCAGCAGCTTTCAGGGGGGGCTCACTGAAGCTTTCTTT. It codes for CASSFQGGLTEAFF. Using reference TRBV7-9 and TRBJ1-1 for the parts outside the CDR3, the full variable domain is DTGVSQNPRHKITKRGQNVTFRCDPISEHNRLYWYRQTLGQGPEFLTYFQNEAQLEKSRLLSDRFSAERPKGSFSTLEIQRTEQGDSAMYLCASSFQGGLTEAFFGQGTRLTVV.